This T cell receptor beta chain was identified in a study of prognosis after radiotherapy for stage I lung cancer. Whole-study context: Medical inoperability was the status assigned to all non-small cell lung cancer patients. There were no patients who received concurrent therapy with stereotactic body radiotherapy.

CDR1 MNHNS and CDR2 SASEGT come from the germline V gene. The CDR3 has 15 residues. With respect to this clonotype: The junction does not match germline at one end; this may be a read error.

Two-round multiplex PCR amplified TCR beta CDR3 from genomic DNA. Specific primers for each TRBV and TRBJ gene were what first-round PCR used. TCRdb fed the multiplex PCR reads into MiXCR, producing one record per CDR3 protein. The sample includes about 22,000 distinct CDR3 sequences, more than 35% of them seen just once. The chain has TRBV6-1 and TRBJ1-1; D might be TRBD1 (6 bases). The source was PBMCs, collected before or after stereotactic body radiation therapy (not recorded which). The receptor comes from a donor of 50 years or more with non-small cell lung cancer. In nucleotides, the CDR3 is TGTGCCAGCATGCCGCAGGGGTGGAGCAACACTGAACCTTTCTTT. Its protein product is CASMPQGWSNTEPFF.